The rows below give T cell receptor beta chains drawn from one sample of a study of control samples from healthy donors and cancer patients. Generated by immunoSEQ multiplex PCR, the TCRdb table keeps only in-frame clones and is missing some. In the table there are under 65,000 clones, around nine tenths of which are singletons. Input material: PBMCs. These receptors came from a woman aged 50 to 65 with colorectal cancer. Both conserved end residues are part of each CDR3. The D gene is left open where the match is weak. Not all rows give a size; the values are once, few, many and, for expanded clones, a class.

j_call clone_size v_call d_call cdr3_nt cdr3_aa
TRBJ2-7 - TRBV25-1 - TGTGCCAGCAGTGAATCAACAGGTGGCTACGAGCAGTACTTC CASSESTGGYEQYF
TRBJ2-3 - TRBV10-1 TRBD2 TGCGCCAGCAGAGCCGGGACTAGCGGCACAGATACGCAGTATTTT CASRAGTSGTDTQYF
TRBJ2-3 - TRBV5-1 TRBD2 TGCGCCAGCAGCTTGGATAGCGGGATCGGTTTCGATACGCAGTATTTT CASSLDSGIGFDTQYF
TRBJ1-3 - TRBV6-1 - TGTGCCAGCAGTGAACGGCGGAGGGGACGAGCGGTCACCATATATTTT CASSERRRGRAVTIYF
TRBJ1-1 - TRBV2 TRBD1 TGTGCCAGCAGTCGACAGGGAGGGTTCACTGAAGCTTTCTTT CASSRQGGFTEAFF
TRBJ2-2 - TRBV30 - TGTGCCTGGAGATATGGGCTATGGGCCGGGGAGCTGTTTTTT CAWRYGLWAGELFF
TRBJ1-2 - TRBV20-1 - TGCAGTGCTAGTGGAGGGGTGCCAGGGACCTTC CSASGGVPGTF
TRBJ1-6 - TRBV2 TRBD1 TGTGCCAGCAGTGAACATGGGACAGTTAGTTCACCCCTCCACTTT CASSEHGTVSSPLHF
TRBJ2-3 few TRBV3-1/TRBV3-2 - TGTGCCAGCAGCCAAGGGCCTAGAGGGGGTTCTGATACGCAGTATTTT CASSQGPRGGSDTQYF
TRBJ2-1 - TRBV18 - TGTGCCAGCTCACCCTCACCTAACAATGAGCAGTTCTTC CASSPSPNNEQFF
TRBJ2-7 - TRBV5-1 - TGCGCCAGCAGCTCTGGGACCACACCTACGAGGGAGCAGTACTTC CASSSGTTPTREQYF
TRBJ1-6 - TRBV5-5 - TGTGCCAGCAACCCGACGGGGGGGAATTCACCCCTCCACTTT CASNPTGGNSPLHF
TRBJ1-5 once TRBV19 - TGTGCCAGTAGTACCCAATTCAATCAGCCCCAGCATTTT CASSTQFNQPQHF
TRBJ2-5 - TRBV28 TRBD1 TGTGCCAGCAGTTTAATAGGTCCAGGGGGAACGGAGACCCAGTACTTC CASSLIGPGGTETQYF
TRBJ2-7 few TRBV6-6 TRBD2 TGTGCCAGCAGTTTGGGGGGGGGTACCTACGAGCAGTACTTC CASSLGGGTYEQYF
TRBJ2-3 - TRBV30 - TGTGCCTGGGACACTAACCCTAGCACAGATACGCAGTATTTT CAWDTNPSTDTQYF
TRBJ2-7 once TRBV7-2 TRBD2 TGTGCCAGCAGCTTCAGCGGGAGATCCTACGAGCAGTACTTC CASSFSGRSYEQYF
TRBJ1-3 - TRBV6-6 - TGTGCCAGCAGATCATGGGAGCCTGGAAACACCATATATTTT CASRSWEPGNTIYF
TRBJ2-3 - TRBV29-1 - TGCAGCGTTCGGTTCATCACAGATACGCAGTATTTT CSVRFITDTQYF
TRBJ2-5 - TRBV9 - TGTGCCAGCAGCCGCCTACTAGGAGAAGAGACCCAGTACTTC CASSRLLGEETQYF
TRBJ1-2 - TRBV7-2 TRBD1 TGTGCCAGCAGCTTAGGAGCAGGGGGCGGCTATGGCTACACCTTC CASSLGAGGGYGYTF
TRBJ1-5 - TRBV27 - TGTGCCAGCAGTCCACGGGAGCCGAATAGCAATCAGCCCCAGCATTTT CASSPREPNSNQPQHF
TRBJ2-1 - TRBV12-5 TRBD1 TGTGCTAGTGGTGCAATAGGGGGCCTTGAGCAGTTCTTC CASGAIGGLEQFF
TRBJ1-5 - TRBV29-1 - TGCAGCGCCGGTGGGGGGGGCAATCAGCCCCAGCATTTT CSAGGGGNQPQHF
TRBJ2-4 - TRBV18 TRBD1 TGTGCCAGCTCACCACGGGACAGGACTTCGATAGCCAAAAACATTCAGTACTTC CASSPRDRTSIAKNIQYF
TRBJ1-3 - TRBV19 - TGTGCCAGTAGTATAGGTGGTGGACTGATATCTGGAAACACCATATATTTT CASSIGGGLISGNTIYF
TRBJ2-5 - TRBV27 TRBD2 TGTGCCAGCAGTTCAGGACTAGCCCAAGAGACCCAGTACTTC CASSSGLAQETQYF
TRBJ2-3 - TRBV9 TRBD1 TGTGCCAGCAGCGAGCGGACAGGAGGCTCAGATACGCAGTATTTT CASSERTGGSDTQYF
TRBJ2-3 - TRBV5-1 TRBD1 TGCGCCAGCAGCCCGGTCCGGGACAGGGGGCTGGCAGATACGCAGTATTTT CASSPVRDRGLADTQYF
TRBJ2-5 once TRBV30 - TGTGCCTCCGGTGTCGGGGAAGAGACCCAGTACTTC CASGVGEETQYF
TRBJ2-1 - TRBV12-3/TRBV12-4 - TGTGCCAGCAGGGGGACCATCACGAATGAGCAGTTCTTC CASRGTITNEQFF
TRBJ2-1 - TRBV28 TRBD1 TGTGCCAGCAGCGGAAGACAGGGTCGATCGGATGAGCAGTTCTTC CASSGRQGRSDEQFF
TRBJ1-2 - TRBV6-2/TRBV6-3 TRBD1 TGTGCCAGCAGTTACCCAGACAGGGGTTATGGCTACACCTTC CASSYPDRGYGYTF
TRBJ2-2 once TRBV6-1 TRBD1 TGTGCCAGCAGTGGAAAGGGACAGGGGAACACCGGGGAGCTGTTTTTT CASSGKGQGNTGELFF
TRBJ2-2 - TRBV2 - TGTGCCAGCAGTGACAGGACGAACACCGGGGAGCTGTTTTTT CASSDRTNTGELFF
TRBJ1-6 - TRBV30 - TGTGCCTGGACCGGACGTGGTGAGGGTTCACCCCTCCACTTT CAWTGRGEGSPLHF
TRBJ1-1 - TRBV3-1/TRBV3-2 - TGTGCCAGCAGCCAAGAGTGGGGGGAGGACACTGAAGCTTTCTTT CASSQEWGEDTEAFF
TRBJ2-1 - TRBV6-5 - TGTGCCAGCAGCGCAGCGGCCCCCCACCTCAATGAGCAGTTCTTC CASSAAAPHLNEQFF
TRBJ1-3 - TRBV28 - TGTGCCAGCAGTTTACAGGGAGTAAACACCATATATTTT CASSLQGVNTIYF
TRBJ1-2 - TRBV5-1 - TGCGCCAGCAGCTTAGGAAGCTCTGACCTCTCCTATGGCTACACCTTC CASSLGSSDLSYGYTF
TRBJ1-1 - TRBV2 - TGTGCCAGCAGTGAATCTAGCGGACACCCCACTGAAGCTTTCTTT CASSESSGHPTEAFF
TRBJ1-1 - TRBV5-4 - TGTGCCAGCAGCCTGGCGAGTGCCACTGAAGCTTTCTTT CASSLASATEAFF
TRBJ2-7 - TRBV6-5 TRBD1 TGTGCCAGCAGTTCCCTCAGACAGGGCAGGGACGAGCAGTACTTC CASSSLRQGRDEQYF
TRBJ2-2 - TRBV2 TRBD1 TGTGCCAGCAGATCTCCCAGGGGGCACACCGGGGAGCTGTTTTTT CASRSPRGHTGELFF
TRBJ2-3 - TRBV6-6 - TGTGCCAGCAGTCCCGCACGGGATACGCAGTATTTT CASSPARDTQYF
TRBJ2-3 - TRBV6-2/TRBV6-3 - TGTGCCAGCAGTCGCGGGACTAGCACAGATACGCAGTATTTT CASSRGTSTDTQYF